This TCR beta chain was captured by sequencing in a study of OX40 agonist ivuxolimab in advanced cancers. On the study more broadly: Previous treatment with anti-PD-1, anti-PD-L1 or anti-CTLA-4 therapy was allowed; under 50% had received some.

Germline-derived CDR1 and CDR2 are MNHEY and SVGAGI. CDR3 length equals 13 residues. Germline trimming cut 2 bases from V and 7 bases from J; bases unmatched to any gene: 3. Here immunoSEQ multiplex PCR was the method, and the copy in TCRdb shows in-frame clones only, minus some. The sample includes 25,000 to 35,000 clones, 80% to 85% seen only once; the top ten take under 30%. This sample comprised CD4+ or CD8+ T cells sorted from blood, obtained in a trial of the OX40 agonist ivuxolimab. The sequence came from an adult with an advanced solid tumor such as melanoma, head and neck, liver or kidney cancer. The rearrangement joins TRBV6-5 to TRBJ1-1, with 8 bases lining up with TRBD1. The CDR3 region is CASSYAQGVEAFF. For the CDR3, the DNA is TGTGCCAGCAGTTACGCACAGGGGGTTGAAGCTTTCTTT.